The text below deals with one TCR beta chain. No antigen is known for it. This sample was included in a study of beta chain features in type 1 diabetes. Every isolated RNA sample was fully reverse transcribed, so sequencing captured expressed TCRB transcripts. TCRdb's table, derived via immunoSEQ multiplex PCR, lists solely in-frame clones and lacks some. The sample lists some 240,000 clones, roughly a tenth occurring once. Study-wide points: There was no resolution here of whether HLA type influences TCRB rearrangement.

The CDR3 covers 15 residues. Germline lookup yields CDR1 PRHDT and CDR2 FYEKMQ (reference sequence). V lost 3 bases to trimming and J lost 1 base, with 12 bases between them. The specimen was central memory CD4+ T cells from blood. The chain uses TRBV13 and TRBJ1-2, with D uncertain. The receptor was isolated from a man between 18 and 35 years old in good health. The CDR3 DNA reads as TGTGCCAGCAGCTTTGGGCGGACCTTTAACTATGGCTACACCTTC. This codes for CASSFGRTFNYGYTF.